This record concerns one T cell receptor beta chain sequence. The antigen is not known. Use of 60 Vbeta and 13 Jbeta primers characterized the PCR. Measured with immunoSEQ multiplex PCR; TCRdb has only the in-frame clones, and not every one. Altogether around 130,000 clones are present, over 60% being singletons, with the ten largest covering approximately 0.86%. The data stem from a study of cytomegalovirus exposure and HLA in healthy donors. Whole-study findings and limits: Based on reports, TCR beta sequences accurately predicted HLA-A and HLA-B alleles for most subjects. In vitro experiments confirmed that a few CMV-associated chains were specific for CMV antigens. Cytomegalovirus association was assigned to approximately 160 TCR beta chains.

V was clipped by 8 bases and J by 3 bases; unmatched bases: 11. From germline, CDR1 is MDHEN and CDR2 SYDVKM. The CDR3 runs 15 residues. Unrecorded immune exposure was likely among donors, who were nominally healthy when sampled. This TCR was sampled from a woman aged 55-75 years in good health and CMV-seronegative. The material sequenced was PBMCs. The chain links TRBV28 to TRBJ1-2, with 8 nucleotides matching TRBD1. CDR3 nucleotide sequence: TGTGCCAGCGGGGCCAGGGGACAGGCTTACTATGGCTACACCTTC. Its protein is CASGARGQAYYGYTF.